Each of the 16 T cell receptor beta chains below was sequenced from the same sample in a study of somatic mutations in cytotoxic T cells in rheumatoid arthritis. The assay was immunoSEQ multiplex PCR, and TCRdb's table has in-frame clones only and misses some. This table has 20,000 or so clones, around 83% appearing once. The sequenced material came from CD8+ T cells sorted from blood. The receptors were gathered from a man younger than 30 with rheumatoid arthritis.

The chain carries TRBV13 and TRBJ2-4; 9 bases are shared with TRBD1. CDR3 length equals 16 residues. V shed 4 bases, J shed 2 bases, and the junction held 6 bases outside the gene matches. Germline V gene sequence: CDR1 PRHDT, CDR2 FYEKMQ (reference sequence). The DNA of the CDR3 is TGTGCCAGCAGCTCCAGACAGGGGGGACCCAAAAACATTCAGTACTTC. Residues: CASSSRQGGPKNIQYF.

The chain has TRBV10-2 and TRBJ1-2; unclear D gene. The CDR3 extends over 15 amino acids. CDR1 WSHSY and CDR2 SAAADI come from the germline V gene. The V gene lost 0 bases and the J gene lost 4 bases, with 12 bases spanning the gap. As DNA, the CDR3 is TGCGCCAGCAGTGAGTCGGTAGAGGCGGCCTATGGCTACACCTTC. Translating gives CASSESVEAAYGYTF.

The chain carries TRBV5-6 and TRBJ1-2; 8 nucleotides agree with TRBD1. With 4 bases clipped from V and 8 bases from J, the junction kept 13 bases outside the gene matches. The CDR3 has 15 residues. Germline CDR1 reads SGHDT; CDR2 reads YYEEEE. The CDR3 sequence is CASSHKQGVVLGYTF. The CDR3 DNA follows: TGTGCCAGCAGCCATAAACAGGGGGTCGTCTTGGGCTACACCTTC.

CDR3 in amino acids: CASILGSHTEAFF. DNA for the CDR3: TGTGCCAGTATTTTGGGAAGTCACACTGAAGCTTTCTTT. The genes are TRBV19 and TRBJ1-1; D ambiguous. Looked up from germline, CDR1 is LNHDA and CDR2 is SQIVND (reference sequence). V was trimmed by 7 bases and J by 3 bases, leaving 12 bases between them. The CDR3 has 13 amino acids.

This clone was counted a single time. The chain combines TRBV28 with TRBJ2-7; D could derive from TRBD1 or TRBD2 (5 bases each). Between the trimmed V and J ends, which lost 7 bases and 1 base, there was a span of 14 bases. The CDR3 runs to 14 residues. Germline assignment: CDR1 MDHEN and CDR2 SYDVKM. Here the CDR3 reads CASIGTENSYEQYF. Here the CDR3 DNA reads TGTGCCAGCATTGGGACCGAGAATTCCTACGAGCAGTACTTC. The complete variable domain, with remaining parts taken from reference TRBV28 and TRBJ2-7, reads DVKVTQSSRYLVKRTGEKVFLECVQDMDHENMFWYRQDPGLGLRLIYFSYDVKMKEKGDIPEGYSVSREKKERFSLILESASTNQTSMYLCASIGTENSYEQYFGPGTRLTVT.

The rearrangement uses TRBV5-6 and TRBJ1-5; 9 nucleotides match TRBD1. CDR1 SGHDT and CDR2 YYEEEE come from the germline V gene. V lost 4 bases to trimming and J lost 3 bases; unmatched junction nucleotides: 5. This CDR3 comprises 15 residues. CDR3 protein: CASSLGQGPNQPQHF. The CDR3 DNA follows: TGTGCCAGCAGCCTTGGACAGGGGCCCAATCAGCCCCAGCATTTT.

This clone occurred once. The chain employs TRBV7-2 and TRBJ1-2; unclear D gene. V was cut by 2 bases and J by 8 bases, with 9 bases left in between. From germline, CDR1 is SGHTA and CDR2 FQGNSA. This CDR3 comprises 12 residues. The CDR3 reads CASSLIGRGYTF. CDR3 DNA: TGTGCCAGCAGCTTAATAGGACGAGGCTACACCTTC. Looking up the rest from reference TRBV7-2 and TRBJ1-2 gives the full variable domain: GAGVSQSPSNKVTEKGKDVELRCDPISGHTALYWYRQSLGQGLEFLIYFQGNSAPDKSGLPSDRFSAERTGGSVSTLTIQRTQQEDSAVYLCASSLIGRGYTFGSGTRLTVV.

The chain combines TRBV18 with TRBJ1-3; D remains unclear. The CDR3 has 17 amino acids. The germline gives CDR1 KGHSH, CDR2 LQKENI. V was pared by 5 bases and J by 0 bases, with 17 bases between. The CDR3, as DNA: TGTGCCAGCTCATCATTTTCAGCTTTCTCCTCTGGAAACACCATATATTTT. This encodes CASSSFSAFSSGNTIYF.

The gene calls are TRBV5-1 and TRBJ2-7; perhaps TRBD1 as D (6 bases). With 4 bases removed from V and 2 bases from J, the gap between germline ends came to 16 bases. The CDR3 extends over 15 amino acids. Germline lookup yields CDR1 SGHRS and CDR2 YFSETQ. The CDR3 DNA reads as TGCGCCAGCAGCAGGACCGGGACACAAACCTACGAGCAGTACTTC. Translating it yields CASSRTGTQTYEQYF.

CDR3 region: CASRIGTGMGTYSNQPQHF. For the CDR3, the DNA is TGTGCCAGCAGAATCGGGACAGGGATGGGCACCTATAGCAATCAGCCCCAGCATTTT. The chain recombines TRBV28 with TRBJ1-5, with 9 bases lining up with TRBD1. The CDR3 has 19 residues. J lost 0 bases, V lost 6 bases, and 15 bases had no gene match. Germline V gene lookup returns CDR1 MDHEN and CDR2 SYDVKM.

V gene TRBV4-2 combines with J gene TRBJ2-2, with TRBD1 identical over 7 bases. Trimming removed 4 bases from V and 1 base from J; junction bases left unmatched: 3. The CDR3 covers 15 residues. Germline CDR1 reads LGHNA; CDR2 reads YNFKEQ. The CDR3 loop is CASSPGTENTGELFF. The CDR3 coding sequence is TGTGCCAGCAGCCCTGGGACAGAGAACACCGGGGAGCTGTTTTTT.

The chain has TRBV14 and TRBJ2-3; TRBD1 matches at 10 bases. The CDR3 runs to 15 residues. Germline trimming cut 3 bases from V and 4 bases from J; bases unmatched to any gene: 4. Germline lookup yields CDR1 SGHDN and CDR2 FVKESK. In DNA form, the CDR3 reads TGTGCCAGCAGCCATTGGGACAGGGGACCAGATACGCAGTATTTT. Amino acids: CASSHWDRGPDTQYF.

This clone has more than one count but fewer than ten. The V call is TRBV7-9, the J call TRBJ2-7; perhaps TRBD1 as D (5 bases). Germline CDR1 and CDR2: SEHNR and FQNEAQ (reference sequence). The CDR3 spans 12 residues. V was trimmed by 5 bases and J by 3 bases, leaving 8 bases between them. This CDR3 is CASSKTVYEQYF. The CDR3 DNA reads as TGTGCCAGCAGCAAGACAGTCTACGAGCAGTACTTC.

The chain is built from TRBV4-1 and TRBJ1-1, with D possibly matching TRBD1 (5 bases). V was trimmed by 4 bases and J by 2 bases, leaving 17 bases between them. CDR3 length equals 16 residues. Germline CDR1 is MGHRA and CDR2 is YSYEKL. The DNA for the CDR3 is TGCGCCAGCAGCCCAACGTCCCCCGACAGCAACACTGAAGCTTTCTTT. Its protein product is CASSPTSPDSNTEAFF.

This clone has just one count. The gene calls are TRBV15 and TRBJ2-5; D is ambiguous. Trimming shortened V by 0 bases and J by 4 bases, and 15 bases separated the two germline ends. Germline V gene data show CDR1 as LNHNV and CDR2 as YYDKDF (reference sequence). The length of the CDR3 is 16 residues. CDR3 in DNA: TGTGCCACCAGCAGAGATATTCCAATCTCAGGAGAGACCCAGTACTTC. Protein: CATSRDIPISGETQYF.

V and J are TRBV19 and TRBJ1-1; the D is unclear. The germline V gene encodes CDR1 LNHDA and CDR2 SQIVND (reference sequence). V dropped 4 bases and J dropped 3 bases, with 9 bases sitting between them. The CDR3 sequence is 13 residues long. The CDR3 nucleotides read TGTGCCAGTAGTAGGAAGGGTTACACTGAAGCTTTCTTT. Protein sequence: CASSRKGYTEAFF.